This TCR beta chain stems from a study of OX40 agonist ivuxolimab in advanced cancers. Sample share makes this clone medium-sized. The method was immunoSEQ multiplex PCR; TCRdb's version includes in-frame clones alone and lacks a portion of them. The sample contains some 21,000 clones, 80% to 90% of which appear only once. The sequencing here drew on CD4+ or CD8+ T cells sorted from blood, taken in a trial of the OX40 agonist ivuxolimab. The TCR sequence derives from an adult with an advanced solid tumor such as melanoma, head and neck, liver or kidney cancer.

In DNA, the CDR3 is TGTGCCAGCAGAGAGGGACAGCCCTTTCTCAATGAGCAGTTCTTC. It codes for CASREGQPFLNEQFF. This chain links TRBV6-1 with TRBJ2-1; 7 positions agree with TRBD1. Germline CDR1 is MNHNS and CDR2 is SASEGT. V trimming: 6 bases; J trimming: 6 bases; junction bases outside the gene matches: 11. The CDR3 runs to 15 residues.